What follows describes a single TCR beta chain. Individuals drawn from approximately 26 US areas were about 18 to 90 years old. Assay: immunoSEQ multiplex PCR; the TCRdb copy retains only in-frame clones and omits some. The sample yields approximately 260,000 clones, 89% seen once. The data were obtained in a study of blood T cell repertoires in COVID-19. About the study: The United States, Italy and Spain supplied acute and convalescent COVID-19 samples. T cells, B-cell-depleted T cells, or PBMCs provided the cDNA or gDNA that served as material.

The CDR3 sequence is 18 residues long. Looked up from germline, CDR1 is SGDLS and CDR2 is YYNGEE. Between the trimmed V and J ends, which lost 4 bases and 8 bases, there was a span of 28 bases. Sequencing used PBMCs or T cells enriched from blood (not recorded which). This chain connects TRBV9 to TRBJ2-1, with D possibly being TRBD2 (5 bases). The sequence was collected from a woman in her sixties or seventies who had recovered from COVID-19. This CDR3 is CASSPPSPGGAKPDEQFF. The CDR3 DNA reads as TGTGCCAGCAGCCCACCCTCCCCCGGAGGAGCGAAACCGGATGAGCAGTTCTTC.